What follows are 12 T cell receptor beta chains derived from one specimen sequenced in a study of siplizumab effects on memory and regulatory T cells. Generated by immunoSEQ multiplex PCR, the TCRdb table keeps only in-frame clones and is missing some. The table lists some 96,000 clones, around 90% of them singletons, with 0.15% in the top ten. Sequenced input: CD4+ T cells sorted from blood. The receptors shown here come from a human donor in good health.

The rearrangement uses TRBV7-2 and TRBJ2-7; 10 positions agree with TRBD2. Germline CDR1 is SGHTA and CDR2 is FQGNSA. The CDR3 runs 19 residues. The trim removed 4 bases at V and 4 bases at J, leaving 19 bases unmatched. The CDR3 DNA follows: TGTGCCAGCAGCTCGGACGGTAATAGCGGGGGGCCGGGGTTGTACGAGCAGTACTTC. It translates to CASSSDGNSGGPGLYEQYF.

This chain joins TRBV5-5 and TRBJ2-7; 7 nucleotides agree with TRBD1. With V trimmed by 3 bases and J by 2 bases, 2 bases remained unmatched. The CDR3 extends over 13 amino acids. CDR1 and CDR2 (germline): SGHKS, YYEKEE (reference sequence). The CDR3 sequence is CASSWTGTYEQYF. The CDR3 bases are TGTGCCAGCAGCTGGACAGGTACCTACGAGCAGTACTTC.

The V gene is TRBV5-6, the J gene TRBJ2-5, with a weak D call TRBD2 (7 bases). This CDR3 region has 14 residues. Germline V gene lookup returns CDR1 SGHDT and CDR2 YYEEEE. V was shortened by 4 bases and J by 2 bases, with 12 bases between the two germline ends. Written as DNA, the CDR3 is TGTGCCAGCAGCAGGAGGGGGGGACAAGAGACCCAGTACTTC. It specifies CASSRRGGQETQYF. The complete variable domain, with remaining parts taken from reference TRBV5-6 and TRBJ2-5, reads DAGVTQSPTHLIKTRGQQVTLRCSPKSGHDTVSWYQQALGQGPQFIFQYYEEEERQRGNFPDRFSGHQFPNYSSELNVNALLLGDSALYLCASSRRGGQETQYFGPGTRLLVL.

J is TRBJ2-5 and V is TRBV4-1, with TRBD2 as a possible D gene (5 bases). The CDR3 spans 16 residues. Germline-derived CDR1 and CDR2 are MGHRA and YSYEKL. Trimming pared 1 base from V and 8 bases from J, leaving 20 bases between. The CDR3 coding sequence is TGCGCCAGCAGCCAAGGAGGCCGAGGGCCGGTTGGAACCCAGTACTTC. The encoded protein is CASSQGGRGPVGTQYF.

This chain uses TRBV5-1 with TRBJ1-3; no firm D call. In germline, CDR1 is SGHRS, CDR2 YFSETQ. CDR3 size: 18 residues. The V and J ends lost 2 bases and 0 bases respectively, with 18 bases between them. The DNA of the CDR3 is TGCGCCAGCAGCTTTCGTACGACGGCCCCTAGCTCTGGAAACACCATATATTTT. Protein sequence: CASSFRTTAPSSGNTIYF.

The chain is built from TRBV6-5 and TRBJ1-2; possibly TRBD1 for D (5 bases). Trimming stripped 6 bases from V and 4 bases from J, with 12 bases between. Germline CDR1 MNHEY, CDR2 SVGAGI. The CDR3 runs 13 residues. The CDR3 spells CASSQDSRYGYTF. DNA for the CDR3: TGTGCCAGCAGCCAAGACAGTCGCTATGGCTACACCTTC.

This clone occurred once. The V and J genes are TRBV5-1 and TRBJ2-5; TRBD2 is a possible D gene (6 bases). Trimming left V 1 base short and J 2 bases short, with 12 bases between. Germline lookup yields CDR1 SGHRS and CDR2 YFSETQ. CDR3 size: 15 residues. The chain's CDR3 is CASSLYTGGQETQYF. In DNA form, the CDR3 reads TGCGCCAGCAGCTTGTATACCGGGGGTCAAGAGACCCAGTACTTC.

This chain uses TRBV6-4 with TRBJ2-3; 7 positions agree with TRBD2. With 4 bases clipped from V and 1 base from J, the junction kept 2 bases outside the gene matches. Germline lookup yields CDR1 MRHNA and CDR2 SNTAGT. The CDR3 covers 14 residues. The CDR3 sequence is CASSGSGGTDTQYF. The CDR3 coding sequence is TGTGCCAGCAGTGGAAGCGGGGGCACAGATACGCAGTATTTT.

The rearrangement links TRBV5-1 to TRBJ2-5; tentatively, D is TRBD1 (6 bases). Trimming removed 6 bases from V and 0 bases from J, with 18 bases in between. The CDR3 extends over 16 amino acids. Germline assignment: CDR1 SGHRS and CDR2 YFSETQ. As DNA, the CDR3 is TGCGCCAGCATGCCGCTGGGGGCGACGTACCAAGAGACCCAGTACTTC. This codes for CASMPLGATYQETQYF.

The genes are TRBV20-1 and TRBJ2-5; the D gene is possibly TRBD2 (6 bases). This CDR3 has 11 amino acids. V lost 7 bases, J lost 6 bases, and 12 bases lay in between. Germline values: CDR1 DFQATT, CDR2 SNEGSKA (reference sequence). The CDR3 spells CSVGGRQTQYF. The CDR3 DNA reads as TGCAGTGTTGGGGGGAGGCAGACCCAGTACTTC.

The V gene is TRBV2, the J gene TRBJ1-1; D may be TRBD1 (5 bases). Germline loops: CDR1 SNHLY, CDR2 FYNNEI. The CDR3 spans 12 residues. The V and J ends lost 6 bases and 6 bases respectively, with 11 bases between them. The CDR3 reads CASRLGTSEAFF. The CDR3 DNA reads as TGTGCCAGCAGACTGGGGACGTCTGAAGCTTTCTTT.

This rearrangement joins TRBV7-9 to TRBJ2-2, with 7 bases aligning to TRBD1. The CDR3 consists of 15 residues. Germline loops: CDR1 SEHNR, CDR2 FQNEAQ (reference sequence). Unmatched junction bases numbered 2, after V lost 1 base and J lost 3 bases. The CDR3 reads CASSLEQGYTGELFF. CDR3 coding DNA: TGTGCCAGCAGCTTAGAACAGGGGTACACCGGGGAGCTGTTTTTT.